The clone carrying this TCR beta chain occurred many times. At one end the junction does not follow the germline gene, possibly because of a read error. The data are from a study of T cell repertoires in cytomegalovirus infection. Overall study context: CMV infection plus the matching HLA type was flagged by public TCR beta signatures.

TCRdb re-analysed the reads in MiXCR, keeping a single row per CDR3 protein. The table includes nearly 550,000 distinct CDR3 sequences, about 15% detected once. This CDR3 comprises 14 residues. This rearrangement joins TRBV12-3 or TRBV12-4 to TRBJ2-3; D not resolved. The receptor's source is a human donor in good health (CMV status not recorded). Some clones in this sample may be carry-over from other donors' samples. The specimen was CD8+ T cells from PBMCs. The CDR3 protein is CASSLFVSIDTQYF. The CDR3 bases are TGTGCCAGCAGTTTATTCGTGAGCATAGATACGCAGTATTTT.